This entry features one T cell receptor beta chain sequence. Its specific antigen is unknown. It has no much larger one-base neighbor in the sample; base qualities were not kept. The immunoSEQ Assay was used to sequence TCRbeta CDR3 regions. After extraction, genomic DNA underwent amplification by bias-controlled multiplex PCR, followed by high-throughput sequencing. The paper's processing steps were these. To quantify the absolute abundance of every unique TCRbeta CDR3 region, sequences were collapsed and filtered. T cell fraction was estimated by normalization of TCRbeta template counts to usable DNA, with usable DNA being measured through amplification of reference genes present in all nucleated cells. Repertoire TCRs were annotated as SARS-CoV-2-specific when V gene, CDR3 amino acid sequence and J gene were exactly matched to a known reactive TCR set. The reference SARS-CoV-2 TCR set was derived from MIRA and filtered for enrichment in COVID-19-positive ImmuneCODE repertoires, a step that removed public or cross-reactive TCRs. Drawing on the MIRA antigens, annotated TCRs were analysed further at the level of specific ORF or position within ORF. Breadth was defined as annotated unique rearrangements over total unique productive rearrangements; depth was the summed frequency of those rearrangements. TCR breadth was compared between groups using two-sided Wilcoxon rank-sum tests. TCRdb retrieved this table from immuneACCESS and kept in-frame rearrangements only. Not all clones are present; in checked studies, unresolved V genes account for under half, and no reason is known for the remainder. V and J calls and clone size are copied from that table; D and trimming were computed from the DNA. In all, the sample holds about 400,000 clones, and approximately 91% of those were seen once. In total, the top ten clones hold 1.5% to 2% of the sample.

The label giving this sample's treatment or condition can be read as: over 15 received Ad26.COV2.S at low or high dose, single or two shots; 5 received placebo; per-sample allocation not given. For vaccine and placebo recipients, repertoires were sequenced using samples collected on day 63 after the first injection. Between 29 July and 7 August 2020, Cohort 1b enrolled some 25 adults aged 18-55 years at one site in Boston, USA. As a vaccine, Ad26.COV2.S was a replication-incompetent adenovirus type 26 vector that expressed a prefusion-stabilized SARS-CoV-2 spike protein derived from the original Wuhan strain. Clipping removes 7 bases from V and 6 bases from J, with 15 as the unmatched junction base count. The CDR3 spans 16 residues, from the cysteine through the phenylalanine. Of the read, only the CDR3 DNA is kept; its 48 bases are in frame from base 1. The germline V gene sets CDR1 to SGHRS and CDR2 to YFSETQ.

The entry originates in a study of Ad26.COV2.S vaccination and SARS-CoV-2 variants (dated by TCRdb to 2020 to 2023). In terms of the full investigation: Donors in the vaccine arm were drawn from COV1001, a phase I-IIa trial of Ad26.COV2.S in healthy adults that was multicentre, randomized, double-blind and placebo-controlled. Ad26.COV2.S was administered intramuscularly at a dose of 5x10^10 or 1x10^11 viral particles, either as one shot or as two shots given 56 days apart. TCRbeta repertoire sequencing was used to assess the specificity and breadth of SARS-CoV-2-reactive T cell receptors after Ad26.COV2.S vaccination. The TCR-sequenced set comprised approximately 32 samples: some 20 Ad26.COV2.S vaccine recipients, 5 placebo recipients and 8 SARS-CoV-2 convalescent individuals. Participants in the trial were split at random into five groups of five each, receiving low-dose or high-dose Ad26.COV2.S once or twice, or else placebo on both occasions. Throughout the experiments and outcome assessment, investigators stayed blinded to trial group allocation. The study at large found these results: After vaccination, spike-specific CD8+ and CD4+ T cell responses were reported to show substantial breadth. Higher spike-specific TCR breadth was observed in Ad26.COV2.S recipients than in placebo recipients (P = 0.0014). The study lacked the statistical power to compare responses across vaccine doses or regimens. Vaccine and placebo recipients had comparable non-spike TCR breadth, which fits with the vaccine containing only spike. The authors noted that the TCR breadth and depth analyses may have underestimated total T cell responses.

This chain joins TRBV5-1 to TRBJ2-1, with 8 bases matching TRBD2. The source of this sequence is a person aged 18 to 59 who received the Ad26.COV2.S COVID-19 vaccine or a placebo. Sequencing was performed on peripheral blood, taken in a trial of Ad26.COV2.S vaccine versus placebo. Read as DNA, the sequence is TGCGCCAGCTCACTCCGGGGGGCGGGAGGTTCCAATGAGCAGTTCTTC. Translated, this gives CASSLRGAGGSNEQFF.